These 5 T cell receptor beta chains share one sample of origin, sequenced in a study of human T cells and chemical hapten exposure. MiXCR was run by TCRdb on the RACE reads, yielding one entry per CDR3 protein. The table has 130,000 or so distinct CDR3 sequences, 11% seen once. Documented time point: patch test 3, about 24 weeks after DPC sensitization. Indicated treatment: therapeutic diphenylcyclopropenone sensitization with weekly scalp DPC. Sequenced material: whole blood, taken in connection with sensitization to the hapten diphenylcyclopropenone (DPC). The receptors originated from a woman aged 45-65 years with alopecia areata. Some clones in this sample may be carry-over from other donors' samples.

This clonotype has only a few counts. The chain links TRBV6-5 to TRBJ2-7; D not certain. The CDR3 length is 11 residues. Germline V gene data show CDR1 as MNHEY and CDR2 as SVGAGI. The germline V and J ends were trimmed by 6 bases and 7 bases, with 10 bases remaining between them. CDR3 loop: CASRTGREQYF. The CDR3 nucleotides read TGTGCCAGCAGAACCGGGCGGGAGCAGTACTTC.

The gene calls are TRBV27 and TRBJ1-5; 7 bases map to TRBD1. The V gene's germline CDR1 is MNHEY and CDR2 SMNVEV (reference sequence). V lost 2 bases, J lost 0 bases, and 4 bases stayed unmatched. CDR3 size: 16 residues. Written as DNA, the CDR3 is TGTGCCAGCAGTTTACACAGGGGTAATAGCAATCAGCCCCAGCATTTT. It yields the protein CASSLHRGNSNQPQHF.

This clonotype appeared a few times. The CDR3 nucleotides read TGCGCCAGCAGCACGACAGACTCTGGGGCCAACGTCCTGACTTTC. Its translation is CASSTTDSGANVLTF. The gene calls are TRBV5-1 and TRBJ2-6; possibly TRBD1 for D (5 bases). The CDR3 totals 15 residues. The V gene lost 4 bases and the J gene lost 0 bases, with 8 bases spanning the gap. CDR1 is SGHRS and CDR2 is YFSETQ in the germline V gene.

This clonotype was detected a few times. The chain has TRBV12-3 or TRBV12-4 and TRBJ1-5, with D unresolved. This CDR3 region has 12 residues. Trimming removed 5 bases at V and 9 bases at J, with 11 bases between. Here the CDR3 DNA reads TGTGCCAGCAGTCCCCCCCTAGGGCCCCAGCATTTT. Protein: CASSPPLGPQHF.

This clonotype was counted a few times. The rearrangement links TRBV6-6 to TRBJ2-7; no clear D. V was trimmed by 2 bases and J by 2 bases, leaving 4 bases between them. The CDR3 sequence is 12 residues long. Germline values: CDR1 MNHNY, CDR2 SVGAGI (reference sequence). CDR3 region: CASSYQAYEQYF. The CDR3 DNA reads as TGTGCCAGCAGTTACCAGGCCTACGAGCAGTACTTC.